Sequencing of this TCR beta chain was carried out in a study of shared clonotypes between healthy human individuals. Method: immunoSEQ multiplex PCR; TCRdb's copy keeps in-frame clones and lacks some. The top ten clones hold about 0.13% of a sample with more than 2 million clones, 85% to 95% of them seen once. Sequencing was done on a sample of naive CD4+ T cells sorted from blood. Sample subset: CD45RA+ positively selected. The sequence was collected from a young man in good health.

The CDR3 DNA is TGTGCAAGTCGCTTAGCGCCTTCGACTAGCGCCTCCTACGAGCAGTACTTC. Translating it yields CASRLAPSTSASYEQYF. The chain combines TRBV12-2 with TRBJ2-7; no DNA check was done on the table's D call, TRBD2. TRBV12-2 corresponds to a pseudogene. This CDR3 contains 17 residues.